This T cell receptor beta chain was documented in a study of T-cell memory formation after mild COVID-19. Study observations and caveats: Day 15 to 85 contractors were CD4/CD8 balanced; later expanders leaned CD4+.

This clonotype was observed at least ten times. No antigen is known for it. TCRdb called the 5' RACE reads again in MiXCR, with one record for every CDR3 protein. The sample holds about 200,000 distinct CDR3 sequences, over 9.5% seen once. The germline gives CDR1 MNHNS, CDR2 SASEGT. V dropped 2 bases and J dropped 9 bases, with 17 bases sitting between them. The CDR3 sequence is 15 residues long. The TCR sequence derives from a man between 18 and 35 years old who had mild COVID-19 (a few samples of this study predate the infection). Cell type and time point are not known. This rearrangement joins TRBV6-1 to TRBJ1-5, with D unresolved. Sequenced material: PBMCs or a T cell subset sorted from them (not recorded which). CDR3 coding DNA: TGTGCCAGCAGTGAATCCCATGGCGGTTTGGCGCCCCAGCATTTT. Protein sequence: CASSESHGGLAPQHF.